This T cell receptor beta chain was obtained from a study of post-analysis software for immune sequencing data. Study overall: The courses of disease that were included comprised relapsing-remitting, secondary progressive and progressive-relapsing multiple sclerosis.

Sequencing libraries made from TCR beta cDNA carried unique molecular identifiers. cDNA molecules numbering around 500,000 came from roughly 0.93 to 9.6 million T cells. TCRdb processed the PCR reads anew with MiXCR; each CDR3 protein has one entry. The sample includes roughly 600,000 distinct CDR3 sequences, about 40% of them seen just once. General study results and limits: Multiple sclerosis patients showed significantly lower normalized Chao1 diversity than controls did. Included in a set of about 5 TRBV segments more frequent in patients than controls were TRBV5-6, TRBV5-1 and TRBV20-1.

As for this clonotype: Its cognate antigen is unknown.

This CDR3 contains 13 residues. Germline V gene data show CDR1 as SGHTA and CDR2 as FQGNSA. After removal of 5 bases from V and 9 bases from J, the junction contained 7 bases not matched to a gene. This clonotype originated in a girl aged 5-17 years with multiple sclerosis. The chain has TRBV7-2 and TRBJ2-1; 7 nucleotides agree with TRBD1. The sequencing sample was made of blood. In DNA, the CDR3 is TGTGCCAGCAGCCCGACAGGGTTGGGTGAGCAGTTCTTC. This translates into CASSPTGLGEQFF.